These 19 T cell receptor beta chains share one sample of origin, sequenced in a study of T cell changes during pregnancy in multiple sclerosis. TCRdb's copy holds only in-frame clones and misses some; the assay was immunoSEQ multiplex PCR. The data hold 60,000 to 65,000 clones, with 92% observed a single time. The material sequenced was peripheral blood, taken in the first trimester of pregnancy. These receptors were taken from a female donor with multiple sclerosis, enrolled in a pregnancy study.

The count of this clone is one. The chain combines TRBV5-1 with TRBJ1-6; possible D gene TRBD1, 6 bases. CDR1 and CDR2 from the germline V gene are SGHRS and YFSETQ. This CDR3 region has 14 residues. V lost 4 bases, J lost 10 bases, and 15 bases lay in between. As DNA, the CDR3 is TGCGCCAGCAGCACGACAGGAAAGGACTCACCCCTCCACTTT. Translating it yields CASSTTGKDSPLHF.

The chain joins TRBV5-1 to TRBJ2-1; a weak D match, TRBD2 (5 bases). Germline V gene data show CDR1 as SGHRS and CDR2 as YFSETQ. V lost 0 bases to trimming and J lost 4 bases, with 17 bases between them. This CDR3 is built from 17 residues. CDR3 sequence: CASSLVTLGVGYNEQFF. The CDR3 nucleotides are TGCGCCAGCAGCTTGGTTACTCTGGGAGTGGGGTACAATGAGCAGTTCTTC.

The chain has TRBV6-5 and TRBJ1-2, with 9 bases aligning to TRBD1. Trimming cost V 3 bases and J 2 bases; bases outside gene matches: 4. The germline V gene has CDR1 MNHEY and CDR2 SVGAGI. This CDR3 region has 15 residues. The CDR3 reads CASSYTGTGNYGYTF. The DNA for the CDR3 is TGTGCCAGCAGTTATACCGGGACAGGGAACTATGGCTACACCTTC.

The V gene is TRBV12-5, the J gene TRBJ2-1, with 9 bases identical to TRBD1. Germline V gives CDR1 LGHNT, CDR2 FRNRAP. The V gene end was trimmed by 2 bases and the J gene end by 1 base; junction bases not matched to a gene: 9. The CDR3 contains 18 residues. The CDR3, as DNA: TGTGCTAGTGGTTTGCCCATTGACAGGGGGGAATCCTACAATGAGCAGTTCTTC. Protein product: CASGLPIDRGESYNEQFF.

The rearrangement joins TRBV15 to TRBJ2-5; D is ambiguous. The CDR3 contains 16 residues. CDR1 is LNHNV and CDR2 is YYDKDF in the germline V gene (reference sequence). The V end was cut by 5 bases, the J end by 4 bases, with 20 bases between. CDR3 sequence: CATSSTLEPDRETQYF. CDR3 coding DNA: TGTGCCACCAGCTCCACCCTAGAACCGGATCGAGAGACCCAGTACTTC.

V and J are TRBV5-6 and TRBJ2-7; no reliable D call. Germline assignment: CDR1 SGHDT and CDR2 YYEEEE. V was clipped by 4 bases and J by 0 bases, with 5 bases between them. The CDR3 totals 12 residues. For the CDR3, the DNA is TGTGCCAGCAGCCTCTTCTCCTACGAGCAGTACTTC. It specifies CASSLFSYEQYF. The full variable domain, completed using reference TRBV5-6 and TRBJ2-7, is DAGVTQSPTHLIKTRGQQVTLRCSPKSGHDTVSWYQQALGQGPQFIFQYYEEEERQRGNFPDRFSGHQFPNYSSELNVNALLLGDSALYLCASSLFSYEQYFGPGTRLTVT.

This chain uses TRBV5-1 with TRBJ2-7, with 11 nucleotides matching TRBD2. J lost 0 bases, V lost 3 bases, and 8 bases had no gene match. This CDR3 comprises 17 residues. Looked up from germline, CDR1 is SGHRS and CDR2 is YFSETQ. The CDR3: CASSSGLAEWSSYEQYF. Here the CDR3 DNA reads TGCGCCAGCAGCTCGGGACTAGCGGAGTGGAGCTCCTACGAGCAGTACTTC.

V and J are TRBV10-3 and TRBJ2-3, with D maybe TRBD2 (6 bases). Germline loops: CDR1 ENHRY, CDR2 SYGVKD. Trimming took off 0 bases at V and 4 bases at J, with 14 bases between the two ends. The CDR3 has 16 amino acids. The CDR3 region is CAISESVGGRPDTQYF. The CDR3 DNA follows: TGTGCCATCAGTGAGTCCGTCGGAGGGCGGCCAGATACGCAGTATTTT.

The chain has TRBV5-6 and TRBJ2-1, with 7 bases identical to TRBD2. CDR3 length: 15 residues. Germline CDR1 SGHDT, CDR2 YYEEEE. The V and J ends lost 2 bases and 6 bases, in that order; junction bases with no gene match: 8. The CDR3 sequence: CASSLVSGIPNEQFF. CDR3 sequence (DNA): TGTGCCAGCAGCTTAGTGAGCGGGATCCCCAATGAGCAGTTCTTC.

This clone was seen just once. V usage is TRBV5-1 and J usage is TRBJ2-7; TRBD1 aligns across 10 bases. Trimming cost V 4 bases and J 1 base; bases outside gene matches: 5. This CDR3 is 15 amino acids long. The V gene's germline CDR1 is SGHRS and CDR2 YFSETQ. CDR3 nucleotides: TGCGCCAGCAGCGATCCGGGACAGGGGTCCTACGAGCAGTACTTC. Its translation: CASSDPGQGSYEQYF.

The chain joins TRBV29-1 to TRBJ2-3; 12 positions agree with TRBD1. The germline V gene has CDR1 SQVTM and CDR2 ANQGSEA. Losses at the gene ends were 4 bases for V and 0 bases for J; bases not matched to a gene: 2. The CDR3 is made up of 15 amino acids. The DNA for the CDR3 is TGCAGCGTTGGGGGACAGGGGGCTAGCACAGATACGCAGTATTTT. As protein: CSVGGQGASTDTQYF.

The chain recombines TRBV6-5 with TRBJ2-5, with 9 bases matching TRBD2. The length of the CDR3 is 14 residues. Germline V lookup: CDR1 MNHEY, CDR2 SVGAGI. The V segment lost 1 base and the J segment 3 bases; nucleotides outside the gene matches: 0. The CDR3 DNA follows: TGTGCCAGCAGTTACTTAGCGGGAGAAGAGACCCAGTACTTC. This translates into CASSYLAGEETQYF.

The V call is TRBV11-3, the J call TRBJ2-7, with 9 bases fitting TRBD2. The J segment lost 2 bases and the V segment lost 4 bases, leaving 3 bases of the junction unmatched. The CDR3 sequence is 14 residues long. CDR1 is SGHNT and CDR2 is YENEEA in the germline V gene. The CDR3: CASSSRTSAYEQYF. CDR3 DNA: TGTGCCAGCAGCTCGCGGACTAGCGCCTACGAGCAGTACTTC.

The chain couples TRBV6-5 to TRBJ1-2; 10 bases line up with TRBD1. Germline assignment: CDR1 MNHEY and CDR2 SVGAGI. With 3 bases clipped from V and 4 bases from J, the junction kept 8 bases outside the gene matches. The CDR3 is 16 residues long. The chain's CDR3 is CASSYIRTGGGYGYTF. In nucleotides, the CDR3 is TGTGCCAGCAGTTATATTCGGACAGGGGGTGGCTATGGCTACACCTTC.

The rearrangement links TRBV7-2 to TRBJ1-2; D is undetermined. The CDR3 contains 13 residues. Trimming took off 5 bases at V and 2 bases at J, with 9 bases between the two ends. The germline gives CDR1 SGHTA, CDR2 FQGNSA. CDR3 sequence reads: CASSRTGNYGYTF. The CDR3 DNA reads as TGTGCCAGCAGCAGGACGGGGAACTATGGCTACACCTTC.

The chain links TRBV30 to TRBJ1-2; weak D call: TRBD1 (6 bases). CDR1 GTSNPN and CDR2 SVGIG come from the germline V gene (reference sequence). Between the trimmed V and J ends, which lost 2 bases and 6 bases, there was a span of 10 bases. The CDR3 covers 12 residues. The CDR3 DNA sequence: TGTGCCTGGAGTTGGGGGCGGGATGGCTACACCTTC. Amino acid sequence: CAWSWGRDGYTF.

The rearrangement links TRBV29-1 to TRBJ1-1, with unresolved D. CDR1 and CDR2 (germline): SQVTM, ANQGSEA. V lost 4 bases and J lost 7, with 7 bases in between. This CDR3 is 10 amino acids long. CDR3 bases: TGCAGCGTTGTTGGCGGTGAAGCTTTCTTT. Its translation is CSVVGGEAFF.

The V call is TRBV19, the J call TRBJ2-1, with 11 bases fitting TRBD2. The germline V gene encodes CDR1 LNHDA and CDR2 SQIVND (reference sequence). V lost 7 bases and J lost 3; bases outside the gene matches: 5. This CDR3 contains 15 residues. The CDR3 DNA reads as TGTGCCAGTACCGCCGGGACTAGCGGCTACAATGAGCAGTTCTTC. This sequence encodes CASTAGTSGYNEQFF.

CDR3 sequence: CASRGRTSGDNEQFF. The CDR3 nucleotides are TGTGCCAGCAGGGGGAGGACTAGCGGCGACAATGAGCAGTTCTTC. The chain carries TRBV28 and TRBJ2-1; the match to TRBD2 covers 10 bases. The CDR3 runs 15 residues. CDR1 and CDR2 from the germline V gene are MDHEN and SYDVKM. After removal of 6 bases from V and 5 bases from J, the junction contained 7 bases not matched to a gene. The full variable domain, completed using reference TRBV28 and TRBJ2-1, is DVKVTQSSRYLVKRTGEKVFLECVQDMDHENMFWYRQDPGLGLRLIYFSYDVKMKEKGDIPEGYSVSREKKERFSLILESASTNQTSMYLCASRGRTSGDNEQFFGPGTRLTVL.